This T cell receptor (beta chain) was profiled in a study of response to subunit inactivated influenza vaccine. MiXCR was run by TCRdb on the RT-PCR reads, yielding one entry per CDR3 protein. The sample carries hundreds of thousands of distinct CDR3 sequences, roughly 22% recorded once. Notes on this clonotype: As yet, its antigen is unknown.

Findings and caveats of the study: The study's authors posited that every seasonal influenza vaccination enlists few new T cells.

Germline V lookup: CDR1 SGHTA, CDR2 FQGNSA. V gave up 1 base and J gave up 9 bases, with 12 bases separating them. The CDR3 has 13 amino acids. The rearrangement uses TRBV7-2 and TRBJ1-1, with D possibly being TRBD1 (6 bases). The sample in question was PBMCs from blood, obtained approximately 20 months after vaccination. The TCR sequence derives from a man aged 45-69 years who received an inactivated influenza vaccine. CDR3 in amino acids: CASSLEGTYQAFF. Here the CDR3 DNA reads TGTGCCAGCAGCTTAGAAGGGACATACCAAGCTTTCTTT.